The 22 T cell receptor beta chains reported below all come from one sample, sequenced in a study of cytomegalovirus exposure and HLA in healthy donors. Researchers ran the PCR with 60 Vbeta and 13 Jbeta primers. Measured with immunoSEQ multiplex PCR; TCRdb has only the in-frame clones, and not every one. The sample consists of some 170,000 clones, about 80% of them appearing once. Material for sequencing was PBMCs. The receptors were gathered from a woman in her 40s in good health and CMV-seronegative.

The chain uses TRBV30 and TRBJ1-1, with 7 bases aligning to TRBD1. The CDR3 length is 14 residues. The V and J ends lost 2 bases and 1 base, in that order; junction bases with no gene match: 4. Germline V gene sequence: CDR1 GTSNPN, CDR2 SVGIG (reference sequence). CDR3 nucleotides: TGTGCCTGGAGTAAGGGGACAGCGAACACTGAAGCTTTCTTT. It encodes CAWSKGTANTEAFF.

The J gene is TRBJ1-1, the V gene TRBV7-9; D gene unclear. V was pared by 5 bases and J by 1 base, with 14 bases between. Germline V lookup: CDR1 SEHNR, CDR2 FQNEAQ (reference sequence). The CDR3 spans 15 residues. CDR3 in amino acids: CASSRMDGGNTEAFF. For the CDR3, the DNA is TGTGCCAGCAGCCGAATGGACGGAGGGAACACTGAAGCTTTCTTT.

The DNA for the CDR3 is TGTGCCAGCTCACCACGGACAGGGGAAGAAGCTTTCTTT. It specifies CASSPRTGEEAFF. The V gene is TRBV18, the J gene TRBJ1-1; TRBD1 matches 9 bases. J lost 8 bases, V lost 1 base, and 2 bases had no gene match. CDR3 length: 13 amino acids. Germline V gives CDR1 KGHSH, CDR2 LQKENI.

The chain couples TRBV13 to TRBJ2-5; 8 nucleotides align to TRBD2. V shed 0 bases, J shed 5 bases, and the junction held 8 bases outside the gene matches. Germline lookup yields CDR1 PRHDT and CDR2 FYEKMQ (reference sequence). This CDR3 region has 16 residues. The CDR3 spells CASSLGRSGGTETQYF. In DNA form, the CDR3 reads TGTGCCAGCAGCTTAGGCCGATCGGGGGGGACTGAGACCCAGTACTTC.

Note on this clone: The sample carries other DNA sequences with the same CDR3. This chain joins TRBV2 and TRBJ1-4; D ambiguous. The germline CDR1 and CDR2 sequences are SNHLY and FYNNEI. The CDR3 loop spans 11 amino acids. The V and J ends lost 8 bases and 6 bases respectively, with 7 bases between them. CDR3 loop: CASGQDEKLFF. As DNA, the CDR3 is TGTGCCAGCGGTCAGGATGAAAAACTGTTTTTT.

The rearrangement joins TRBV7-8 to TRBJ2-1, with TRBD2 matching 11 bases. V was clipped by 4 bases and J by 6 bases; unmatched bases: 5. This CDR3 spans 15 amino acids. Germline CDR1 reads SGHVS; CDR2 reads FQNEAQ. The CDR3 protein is CASSWTSGSPNEQFF. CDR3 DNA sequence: TGTGCCAGCAGCTGGACTAGCGGGTCCCCCAATGAGCAGTTCTTC.

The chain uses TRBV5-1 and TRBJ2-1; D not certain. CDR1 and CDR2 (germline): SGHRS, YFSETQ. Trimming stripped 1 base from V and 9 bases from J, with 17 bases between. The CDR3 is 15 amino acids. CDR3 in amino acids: CASSLRVSTIGEQFF. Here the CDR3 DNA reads TGCGCCAGCAGCTTGCGGGTCTCCACCATAGGTGAGCAGTTCTTC.

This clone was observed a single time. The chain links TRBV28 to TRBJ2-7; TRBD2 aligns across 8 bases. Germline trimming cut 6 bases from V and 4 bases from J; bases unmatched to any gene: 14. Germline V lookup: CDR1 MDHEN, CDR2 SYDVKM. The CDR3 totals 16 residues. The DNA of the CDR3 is TGTGCCAGCAGACATCATCTTAGCGGGGCGGATTACGAGCAGTACTTC. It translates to CASRHHLSGADYEQYF. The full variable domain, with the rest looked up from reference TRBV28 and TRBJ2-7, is DVKVTQSSRYLVKRTGEKVFLECVQDMDHENMFWYRQDPGLGLRLIYFSYDVKMKEKGDIPEGYSVSREKKERFSLILESASTNQTSMYLCASRHHLSGADYEQYFGPGTRLTVT.

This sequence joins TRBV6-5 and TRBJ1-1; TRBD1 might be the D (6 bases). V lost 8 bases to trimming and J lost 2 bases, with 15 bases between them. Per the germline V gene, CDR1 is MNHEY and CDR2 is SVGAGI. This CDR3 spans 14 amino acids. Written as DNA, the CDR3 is TGTGCCAGCGCCCAGGGGATCGGAAACACTGAAGCTTTCTTT. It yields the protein CASAQGIGNTEAFF.

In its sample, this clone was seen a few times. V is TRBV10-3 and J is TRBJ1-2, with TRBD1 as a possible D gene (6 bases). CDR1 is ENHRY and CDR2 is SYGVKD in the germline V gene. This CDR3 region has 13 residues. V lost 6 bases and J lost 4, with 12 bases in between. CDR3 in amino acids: CAISGQQVYGYTF. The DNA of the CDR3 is TGTGCCATCAGCGGACAGCAAGTCTATGGCTACACCTTC.

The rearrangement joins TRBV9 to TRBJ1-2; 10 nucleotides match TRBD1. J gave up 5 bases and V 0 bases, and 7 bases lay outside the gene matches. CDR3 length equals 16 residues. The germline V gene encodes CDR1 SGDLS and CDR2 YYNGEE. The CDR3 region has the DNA TGTGCCAGCAGCGTAGAAGGGACAGGGGTTTATTATGGCTACACCTTC. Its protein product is CASSVEGTGVYYGYTF.

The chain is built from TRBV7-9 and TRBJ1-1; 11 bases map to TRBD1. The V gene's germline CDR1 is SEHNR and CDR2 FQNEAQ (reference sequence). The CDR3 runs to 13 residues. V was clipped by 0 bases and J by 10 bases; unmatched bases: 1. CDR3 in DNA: TGTGCCAGCAGCTTAGCTGGGACAGGGGGAGCTTTCTTT. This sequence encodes CASSLAGTGGAFF.

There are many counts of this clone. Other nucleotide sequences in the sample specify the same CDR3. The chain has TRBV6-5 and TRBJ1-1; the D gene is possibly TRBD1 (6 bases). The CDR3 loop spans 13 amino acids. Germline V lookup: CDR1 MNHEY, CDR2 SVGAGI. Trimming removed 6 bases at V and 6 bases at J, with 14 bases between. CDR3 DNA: TGTGCCAGCAGCCTCGGGACAACTGCTGAAGCTTTCTTT. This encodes CASSLGTTAEAFF.

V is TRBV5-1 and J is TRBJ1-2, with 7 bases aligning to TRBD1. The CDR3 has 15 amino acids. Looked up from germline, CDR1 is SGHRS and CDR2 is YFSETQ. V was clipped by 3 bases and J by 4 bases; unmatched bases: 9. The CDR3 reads CASSSGDSLLYGYTF. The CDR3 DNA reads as TGCGCCAGCAGCTCGGGGGACAGCCTCCTCTATGGCTACACCTTC.

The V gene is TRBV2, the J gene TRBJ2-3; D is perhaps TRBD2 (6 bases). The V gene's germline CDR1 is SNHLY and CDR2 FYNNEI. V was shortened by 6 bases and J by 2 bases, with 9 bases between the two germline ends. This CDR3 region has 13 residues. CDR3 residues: CASRAGITDTQYF. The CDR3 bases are TGTGCCAGCAGGGCGGGGATCACAGATACGCAGTATTTT.

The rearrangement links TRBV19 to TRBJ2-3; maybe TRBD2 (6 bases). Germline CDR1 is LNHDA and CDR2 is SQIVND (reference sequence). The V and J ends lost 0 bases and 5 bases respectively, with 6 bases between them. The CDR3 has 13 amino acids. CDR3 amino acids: CASSIEGGDTQYF. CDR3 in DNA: TGTGCCAGTAGTATAGAGGGAGGAGATACGCAGTATTTT.

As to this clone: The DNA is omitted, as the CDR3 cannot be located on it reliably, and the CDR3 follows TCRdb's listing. The CDR3 spells CASSTQVAGGSYNEQFF. The genes are TRBV21-1 and TRBJ2-1; TRBD2 is the table's D call, not checked against the DNA. TRBV21-1 counts as a pseudogene. The CDR3 length is 17 residues, termini included.

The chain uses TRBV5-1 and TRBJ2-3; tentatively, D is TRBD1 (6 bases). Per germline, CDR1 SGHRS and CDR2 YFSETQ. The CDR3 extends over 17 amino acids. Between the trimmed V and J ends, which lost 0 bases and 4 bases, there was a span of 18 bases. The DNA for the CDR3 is TGCGCCAGCAGCTTGGCCAGGGGCACAAGACAACCAGATACGCAGTATTTT. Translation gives CASSLARGTRQPDTQYF.

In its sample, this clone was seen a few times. In nucleotides, the CDR3 is TGTGCCAGCAGTTCTTACACAGGGGCTAACACTGAAGCTTTCTTT. It codes for CASSSYTGANTEAFF. This chain joins TRBV27 and TRBJ1-1; TRBD1 agrees at 7 bases. The CDR3 extends over 15 amino acids. Germline CDR1 is MNHEY and CDR2 is SMNVEV (reference sequence). V lost 4 bases to trimming and J lost 2 bases; unmatched junction nucleotides: 7.

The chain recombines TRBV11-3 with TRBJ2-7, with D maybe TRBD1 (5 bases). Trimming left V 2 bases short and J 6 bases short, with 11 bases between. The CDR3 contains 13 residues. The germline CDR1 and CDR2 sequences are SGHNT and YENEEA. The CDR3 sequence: CASSLSRVGEQYF. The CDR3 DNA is TGTGCCAGCAGCTTAAGCAGGGTGGGCGAGCAGTACTTC.

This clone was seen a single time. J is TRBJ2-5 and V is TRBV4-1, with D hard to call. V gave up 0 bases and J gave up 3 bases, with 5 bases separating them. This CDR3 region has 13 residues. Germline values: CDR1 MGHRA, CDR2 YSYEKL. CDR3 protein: CASSQESEETQYF. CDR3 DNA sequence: TGCGCCAGCAGCCAAGAATCGGAAGAGACCCAGTACTTC.

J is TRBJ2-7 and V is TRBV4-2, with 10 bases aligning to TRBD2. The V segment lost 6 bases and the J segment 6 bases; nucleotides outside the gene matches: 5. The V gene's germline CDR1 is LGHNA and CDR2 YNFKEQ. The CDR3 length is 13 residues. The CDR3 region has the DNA TGTGCCAGCAGGGGGGGACTAGCGACCGAGCAGTACTTC. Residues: CASRGGLATEQYF.